This is a list of T cell receptor beta chains from one sample in a study of shared clonotypes between healthy human individuals. Profiling relied on immunoSEQ multiplex PCR, and the TCRdb table lists in-frame clones only, not all of them. The table records fewer than 2.5 million clones, over 85% of them present only once. Input material: naive CD4+ T cells from PBMCs. Receptors were obtained from a man aged 18-30 years in good health. Some clones in this sample may be carry-over from other donors' samples. Both conserved end residues are part of each CDR3. D genes are given only for firm matches. Size is stated for part of the rows, as once, few or many counts, or as a class when the clone is expanded.

j_call	clone_size	d_call	v_call	cdr3_nt	cdr3_aa
TRBJ1-1	.	.	TRBV28	TGTGCCAGCAGTCCCCGGGACGGAAGACTGTACATGAACACTGAAGCTTTCTTT	CASSPRDGRLYMNTEAFF
TRBJ2-1	.	.	TRBV5-1	TGCGCCAGCAGCTTCGGGACACCAGGCAATGAGCAGTTCTTC	CASSFGTPGNEQFF
TRBJ1-3	.	TRBD1	TRBV7-6	TGTGCCAGCAGCTTAGGGACAGGGTTTGGAAACACCATATATTTT	CASSLGTGFGNTIYF
TRBJ2-7	.	TRBD2	TRBV29-1	TGCAGCGTTGTGGTGCGGGAGGGCTACGAGCAGTACTTC	CSVVVREGYEQYF
TRBJ1-1	.	.	TRBV7-9	TGTGCCAGCAGCTTAGTTGGCAGAAACACTGAAGCTTTCTTT	CASSLVGRNTEAFF
TRBJ1-4	.	TRBD1	TRBV14	TGTGCCAGCAGCCCCTTTCGGACAGGGGCAACTAATGAAAAACTGTTTTTT	CASSPFRTGATNEKLFF
TRBJ2-7	.	TRBD1	TRBV11-3	TGTGCCAGCAGCCGTGGACAGGGGGACTACGAGCAGTACTTC	CASSRGQGDYEQYF
TRBJ2-2	.	TRBD2	TRBV14	TGTGCCAGCAGCCCACGGGGGGGATCGGCGGAGCTGTTTTTT	CASSPRGGSAELFF
TRBJ2-4	.	.	TRBV5-8	TGTGCCAGCAGCCGTGGGGCCAAAAACATTCAGTACTTC	CASSRGAKNIQYF
TRBJ2-2	.	TRBD1	TRBV28	TGTGCCAGCAGTTTGGGACAGGGAGTGAGGGAGCTGTTTTTT	CASSLGQGVRELFF
TRBJ1-5	.	TRBD1	TRBV28	TGTGCCAGCAGTCCCTATCGGACAGGACGGAAGCATTTT	CASSPYRTGRKHF
TRBJ1-2	once	.	TRBV6-5	TGTGCCAGCAGGCCGACAGCTAACTATGGCTACACCTTC	CASRPTANYGYTF
TRBJ2-1	.	TRBD2	TRBV19	TGTGCCAGTACCTCGGGGGGTCCGGGCAATGAGCAGTTCTTC	CASTSGGPGNEQFF
TRBJ1-5	.	.	TRBV28	TGTGCCAGCAGGAATGGACTCCTGGGGGGCAATCAGCCCCAGCATTTT	CASRNGLLGGNQPQHF
TRBJ2-5	.	TRBD2	TRBV7-2	TGTGCCAGCAGCTTAGTTTGGGAGGGTTCGGAGACCCAGTACTTC	CASSLVWEGSETQYF
TRBJ2-7	.	TRBD1	TRBV11-3	TGTGCCAGCAAGGGACAGGGGTACGAGCAGTACTTC	CASKGQGYEQYF
TRBJ2-7	.	TRBD2	TRBV2	TGTGCCAGCAGCTTGGGACTACCCCCCGACGAGCAGTACTTC	CASSLGLPPDEQYF
TRBJ2-7	.	TRBD1	TRBV11-2	TGTGCCAGCAGCTTATGGGGGACAGAGAACTACGAGCAGTACTTC	CASSLWGTENYEQYF
TRBJ1-2	.	.	TRBV28	TGTGCCAGCAGTTTACGGCTGGTCAGCAACTATGGCTACACCTTC	CASSLRLVSNYGYTF
TRBJ2-7	.	.	TRBV2	TGTGCCAGCAGGGAACAGGGAGTGCCGGGCGAGCAGTACTTC	CASREQGVPGEQYF
TRBJ2-7	.	.	TRBV28	TGTGCCAGCACCTCTGGAGGAGGGCCCTACGAGCAGTACTTC	CASTSGGGPYEQYF
TRBJ2-5	.	.	TRBV18	TGTGCCAGCTCACAGGGAACTTGGCAAGAGACCCAGTACTTC	CASSQGTWQETQYF
TRBJ2-4	few	TRBD2	TRBV19	TGTGCCAGTAATCGGGTCGGGGGGATCCTAGCCAAAAACATTCAGTACTTC	CASNRVGGILAKNIQYF
TRBJ2-3	.	TRBD2	TRBV7-3	TGTGCCAGCAGCTCAACCGGGACTAGCGGGGGGTACCTGGGAGATACGCAGTATTTT	CASSSTGTSGGYLGDTQYF
TRBJ2-1	once	TRBD2	TRBV7-9	TGTGCCAGCAGCAATCTAGCGGGTGCGACTTACAATGAGCAGTTCTTC	CASSNLAGATYNEQFF
TRBJ1-5	.	.	TRBV7-9	TGTGCCAGCAGCTTGGACCTGGGGAGCAATCAGCCCCAGCATTTT	CASSLDLGSNQPQHF
TRBJ1-1	once	TRBD1	TRBV5-5	TGTGCCAGCAGCACTCGACAGGGGGCTGGCACTGAAGCTTTCTTT	CASSTRQGAGTEAFF
TRBJ2-7	.	TRBD1	TRBV6-1	TGTGCCAGCACCGACAGGGTGGGGTACGAGCAGTACTTC	CASTDRVGYEQYF
TRBJ1-1	.	.	TRBV18	TGTGCCAGCTCAAGCGTACCGGGGATTGAAGCTTTCTTT	CASSSVPGIEAFF
TRBJ2-2	.	.	TRBV2	TGTGCCAGCAGTGTAGCAGAGACCGGGGAGCTGTTTTTT	CASSVAETGELFF
TRBJ2-5	.	.	TRBV10-3	TGTGCCATCAGAATACAGGGTGAAGAGACCCAGTACTTC	CAIRIQGEETQYF
TRBJ2-7	.	.	TRBV6-5	TGTGCCAGCAGTTACTCCTACAGGGTTGGCGAGCAGTACTTC	CASSYSYRVGEQYF
TRBJ1-3	once	.	TRBV28	TGTGCCAGCAGTTTATTCCGGGCCGGAGGAAACACCATATATTTT	CASSLFRAGGNTIYF
TRBJ2-3	once	TRBD2	TRBV4-1	TGCGCCAGCAGCCAACAGGGACTAGCGGGATTCACAGATACGCAGTATTTT	CASSQQGLAGFTDTQYF
TRBJ2-5	.	.	TRBV10-2	TGCGCCAGCAGTGGAACACAGCAAGGGGCCCAGTACTTC	CASSGTQQGAQYF
TRBJ2-3	.	TRBD2	TRBV15	TGTGCCACCAGCGGAACTAGCGGGAGGGCCCTGGGCACAGATACGCAGTATTTT	CATSGTSGRALGTDTQYF
TRBJ2-5	.	.	TRBV28	TGTGCCAGCAGTGTCCGAGAGACCCAGTACTTC	CASSVRETQYF
TRBJ2-5	.	.	TRBV2	TGTGCCAGCAGTGAGGGGCGAGAGACCCAGTACTTC	CASSEGRETQYF
TRBJ2-5	.	.	TRBV10-1	TGCGCCAGCAGTGAGTCCGCACGGGGGGAGACCCAGTACTTC	CASSESARGETQYF
TRBJ1-1	.	.	TRBV2	TGTGCCAGCAGTGTGACAGCCAACACTGAAGCTTTCTTT	CASSVTANTEAFF
TRBJ1-4	.	.	TRBV6-1	TGTGCCAGCTCGTCGGGAGCAACTAATGAAAAACTGTTTTTT	CASSSGATNEKLFF
TRBJ1-1	.	.	TRBV7-3	TGTGCCAGCAGCTTACAGGGGAGTCAGAACACTGAAGCTTTCTTT	CASSLQGSQNTEAFF
TRBJ1-1	.	.	TRBV18	TGTGCCAGCTCACCTTCAGCTGCGTCGGCGGCTTTCTTT	CASSPSAASAAFF
TRBJ2-1	.	TRBD1	TRBV5-1	TGCGCCAGCAGGACAGGGGGCACCGACAATGAGCAGTTCTTC	CASRTGGTDNEQFF
TRBJ1-2	.	.	TRBV6-1	TGTGCCAGCAGTGAAGTAGGGAGTTTATATGGCTACACCTTC	CASSEVGSLYGYTF
TRBJ2-3	.	.	TRBV5-1	TGCGCCAGCAGCCCCCGGACAGCAACCACAGATACGCAGTATTTT	CASSPRTATTDTQYF
TRBJ2-2	.	.	TRBV5-1	TGCGCCAGCAGCTTGGGAGGGACGGGAGCCGGGGAGCTGTTTTTT	CASSLGGTGAGELFF
TRBJ2-5	.	.	TRBV28	TGTGCCAGCAGTTTGCACTCTCAAGAGACCCAGTACTTC	CASSLHSQETQYF
TRBJ2-2	.	TRBD1	TRBV6-4	TGTGCCAGCAGTGACTCATATCGGGACAGGGGCCTCGGGTCCGGGGAGCTGTTTTTT	CASSDSYRDRGLGSGELFF
TRBJ1-2	.	TRBD1	TRBV4-1	TGCGCCAGCAGCCAAGAGGGACAGCGACCTGATGGCTACACCTTC	CASSQEGQRPDGYTF
TRBJ2-1	.	TRBD2	TRBV19	TGTGCCAGTAGTAGTCCGGGACTAAGCTCCTACAATGAGCAGTTCTTC	CASSSPGLSSYNEQFF
TRBJ2-3	.	TRBD2	TRBV7-9	TGTGCCAGCAGCTTAACCCTCGGGAGGGATGAGACAGATACGCAGTATTTT	CASSLTLGRDETDTQYF
TRBJ1-5	.	TRBD1	TRBV9	TGTGCCAGCAGCATCTCCGGGACAGGGGATCAGCCCCAGCATTTT	CASSISGTGDQPQHF
TRBJ1-5	.	TRBD1	TRBV29-1	TGCAGCGCCGGGACAGGTGATCAGCCCCAGCATTTT	CSAGTGDQPQHF
TRBJ2-7	once	.	TRBV5-4	TGTGCCAGCAGCTTAGAAGTCGGGGCAGGGGAGTACTTC	CASSLEVGAGEYF
TRBJ1-1	.	.	TRBV7-3	TGTGCCAGCAGCCAGACAAGGAACACTGAAGCTTTCTTT	CASSQTRNTEAFF
TRBJ2-2	once	.	TRBV9	TGTGCCAGCAGCGAGTGGCCGGGCGGGGAGCTGTTTTTT	CASSEWPGGELFF
TRBJ1-2	.	.	TRBV14	TGTGCCAGCAGCCTTGCCCGGAGGGAGAGCGGCTACACCTTC	CASSLARRESGYTF
TRBJ1-4	.	.	TRBV5-1	TGCGCCAGCAGCTTGGAGGGACGGGTTAATGAAAAACTGTTTTTT	CASSLEGRVNEKLFF